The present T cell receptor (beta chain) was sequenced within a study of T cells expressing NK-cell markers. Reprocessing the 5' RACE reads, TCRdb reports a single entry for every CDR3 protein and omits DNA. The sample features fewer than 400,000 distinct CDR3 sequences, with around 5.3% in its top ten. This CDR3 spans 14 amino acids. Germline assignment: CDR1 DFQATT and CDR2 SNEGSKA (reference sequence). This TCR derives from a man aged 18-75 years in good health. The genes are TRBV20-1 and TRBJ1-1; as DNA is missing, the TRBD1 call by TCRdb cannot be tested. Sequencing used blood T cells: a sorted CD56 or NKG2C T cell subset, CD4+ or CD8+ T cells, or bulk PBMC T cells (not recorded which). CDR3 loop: CSAPQGKVNTEAFF.